One sample yielded the 7 T cell receptor beta chains listed below, sequenced in a study of OX40 agonist ivuxolimab in advanced cancers. Sequenced by immunoSEQ multiplex PCR; TCRdb stores in-frame clones only, minus some. The sample holds under 100,000 clones, over 80% seen once. This specimen was CD4+ or CD8+ T cells sorted from blood, taken in a trial of the OX40 agonist ivuxolimab. The receptors come from an adult with an advanced solid tumor such as melanoma, head and neck, liver or kidney cancer.

The chain has TRBV30 and TRBJ1-2; D gene uncertain. Looked up from germline, CDR1 is GTSNPN and CDR2 is SVGIG (reference sequence). This CDR3 is 11 amino acids long. Deletions cut 2 bases from V and 6 bases from J, with 7 bases between. The CDR3 DNA is TGTGCCTGGAGTCCCCGGGATGGCTACACCTTC. Its translation: CAWSPRDGYTF.

This clone occurred once. The V and J genes are TRBV19 and TRBJ1-4, with D uncertain. Between the trimmed V and J ends, which lost 1 base and 8 bases, there was a span of 14 bases. This CDR3 has 15 amino acids. Germline lookup yields CDR1 LNHDA and CDR2 SQIVND (reference sequence). CDR3 amino acids: CASSIAAGLGEKLFF. The DNA of the CDR3 is TGTGCCAGTAGTATAGCGGCCGGCTTGGGAGAAAAACTGTTTTTT.

The chain recombines TRBV30 with TRBJ1-1, with TRBD1 matching 8 bases. The CDR3 loop spans 15 amino acids. Germline CDR1 reads GTSNPN; CDR2 reads SVGIG (reference sequence). V lost 4 bases to trimming and J lost 0 bases; unmatched junction nucleotides: 7. The CDR3 DNA is TGTGCCTGGACCCGGACAGGGACCTTGAACACTGAAGCTTTCTTT. Residues: CAWTRTGTLNTEAFF. The full variable domain, its missing parts supplied by reference TRBV30 and TRBJ1-1, is SQTIHQWPATLVQPVGSPLSLECTVEGTSNPNLYWYRQAAGRGLQLLFYSVGIGQISSEVPQNLSASRPQDRQFILSSKKLLLSDSGFYLCAWTRTGTLNTEAFFGQGTRLTVV.

This chain connects TRBV7-8 to TRBJ2-2, with 7 bases fitting TRBD1. CDR1 and CDR2 (germline): SGHVS, FQNEAQ. CDR3 size: 18 residues. After removal of 3 bases from V and 7 bases from J, the junction contained 17 bases not matched to a gene. The CDR3 protein is CASSFRRTQRGLGGELFF. CDR3 DNA: TGTGCCAGCAGCTTCCGCCGAACCCAGAGGGGGCTTGGCGGGGAGCTGTTTTTT.

This clone was recorded once. The chain employs TRBV7-2 and TRBJ1-2, with 7 positions matching TRBD1. The CDR3 runs 16 residues. The germline gives CDR1 SGHTA, CDR2 FQGNSA. With 3 bases clipped from V and 1 base from J, the junction kept 8 bases outside the gene matches. CDR3 DNA: TGTGCCAGCAGCTTGGTTGGAGCAGGGGGTAACTATGGCTACACCTTC. This codes for CASSLVGAGGNYGYTF.

This chain uses TRBV19 with TRBJ2-3, with D maybe TRBD1 (7 bases). The CDR3 has 14 amino acids. V lost 8 bases, J lost 0 bases, and 12 bases lay in between. Looked up from germline, CDR1 is LNHDA and CDR2 is SQIVND (reference sequence). CDR3 loop: CASGRGTSTDTQYF. DNA of the CDR3: TGTGCCAGTGGCAGGGGGACTAGCACAGATACGCAGTATTTT.

The J gene is TRBJ1-3, the V gene TRBV6-1; D not resolved. CDR1 and CDR2 (germline): MNHNS, SASEGT. Trimming cost V 6 bases and J 0 bases, with 9 bases left between them. CDR3 length: 14 residues. The CDR3 bases are TGTGCCAGCAGAGACATATCCTCTGGAAACACCATATATTTT. Its protein product is CASRDISSGNTIYF.